The clone carrying this T cell receptor (beta chain) was seen at least ten times. Its matching antigen is unknown. The CDR3 runs 15 residues. Deletions cut 6 bases from V and 0 bases from J, with 13 bases between. CDR1 is WNHNN and CDR2 is SYGVQD in the germline V gene (reference sequence). TCRdb redid the calling of the multiplex PCR reads with MiXCR, one entry per CDR3 protein. This repertoire shows fewer than 300,000 distinct CDR3 sequences, about 30% found once; its top ten account for more than 1.3%. Samples came from axillary lymph nodes draining the breast cancer. The data were taken from a study of breast tumors, draining lymph nodes, adjacent tissues. General study points: Tumor repertoires ranked between lymph nodes and nontumor tissue in diversity, with V and J gene preferences. The data were judged consistent with most tumor T cells coming from lymph node and expanding in tumor. Data only fit, rather than demonstrated, lymph node origin of most tumor T cells. Luminal-like breast cancer showed significantly higher tumor–nontumor repertoire similarity than basal-like.

The sample was axillary lymph node tissue. The sequence was collected from a female donor with breast cancer. Some clones in this sample may be carry-over from other donors' samples. V is TRBV10-1 and J is TRBJ2-3; perhaps TRBD1 as D (6 bases). CDR3 residues: CASRHGQSSTDTQYF. CDR3 DNA sequence: TGCGCCAGCAGACACGGACAGTCTAGCACAGATACGCAGTATTTT.